This T cell receptor beta chain was recorded in a study of beta chain features in type 1 diabetes. General study results and limits: Within patients, naive, central memory and Treg TCRB repertoires seemed more similar than within healthy donors.

This clone was seen a few times. The antigen is not known. The same CDR3 also results from other DNA sequences found in this sample. Germline lookup yields CDR1 MNHNS and CDR2 SASEGT. V dropped 6 bases and J dropped 4 bases, with 6 bases sitting between them. This CDR3 region has 11 residues. What was sequenced were expressed TCRB transcripts, since all of the isolated RNA had been reverse transcribed. Sequencing was performed with immunoSEQ multiplex PCR; in TCRdb, only in-frame clones are kept and a portion is missing. The data show around 190,000 clones, more than 10% seen once. Source material: central memory CD4+ T cells from blood. The sequence was collected from a woman younger than 30 in good health. The chain recombines TRBV6-1 with TRBJ2-5; unclear D gene. CDR3 loop: CASSPLETQYF. The CDR3 DNA reads as TGTGCCAGCAGCCCCTTAGAGACCCAGTACTTC.